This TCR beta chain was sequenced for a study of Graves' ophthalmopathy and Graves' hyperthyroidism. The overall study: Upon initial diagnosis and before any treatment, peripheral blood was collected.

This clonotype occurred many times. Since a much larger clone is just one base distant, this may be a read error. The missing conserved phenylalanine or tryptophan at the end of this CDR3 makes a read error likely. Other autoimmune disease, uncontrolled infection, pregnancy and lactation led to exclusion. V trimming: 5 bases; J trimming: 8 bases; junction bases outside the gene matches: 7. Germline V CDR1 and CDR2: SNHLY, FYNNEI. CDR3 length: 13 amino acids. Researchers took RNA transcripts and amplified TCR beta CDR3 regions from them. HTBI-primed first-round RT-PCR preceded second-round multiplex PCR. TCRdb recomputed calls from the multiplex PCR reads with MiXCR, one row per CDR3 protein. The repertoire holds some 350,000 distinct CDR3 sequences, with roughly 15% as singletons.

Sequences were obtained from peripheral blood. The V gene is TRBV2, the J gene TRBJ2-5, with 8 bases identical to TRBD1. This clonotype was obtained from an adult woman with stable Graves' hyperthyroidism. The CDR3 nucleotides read TGTGCCAGCAGTCCCGGGACAGGCCGAACCCAGTACTCC. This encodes CASSPGTGRTQYS.